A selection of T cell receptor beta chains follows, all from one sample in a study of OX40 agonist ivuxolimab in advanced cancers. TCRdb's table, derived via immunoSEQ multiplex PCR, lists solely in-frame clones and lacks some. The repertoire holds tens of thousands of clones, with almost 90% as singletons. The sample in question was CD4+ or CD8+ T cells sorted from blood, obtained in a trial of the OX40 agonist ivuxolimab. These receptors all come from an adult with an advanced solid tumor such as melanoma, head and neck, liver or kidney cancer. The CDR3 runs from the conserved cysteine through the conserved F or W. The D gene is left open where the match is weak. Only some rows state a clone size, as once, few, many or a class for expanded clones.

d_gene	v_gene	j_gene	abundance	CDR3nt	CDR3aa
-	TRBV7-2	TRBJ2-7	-	TGTGCCAGCAGCTTAGAGAGGGTTAGGGCCGAGCAGTACTTC	CASSLERVRAEQYF
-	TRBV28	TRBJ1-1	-	TGTGCCAGCCGAGGTCCGCACACTGAAGCTTTCTTT	CASRGPHTEAFF
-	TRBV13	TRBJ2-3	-	TGTGCCAGCAGCCTCAGCACAGATACGCAGTATTTT	CASSLSTDTQYF
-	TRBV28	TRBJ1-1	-	TGTGCCAGCAGTTTAGAAGGGCGGCTGATGAACACTGAAGCTTTCTTT	CASSLEGRLMNTEAFF
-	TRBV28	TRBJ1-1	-	TGTGCCAGCAGCGTGCGGCCCACTGAAGCTTTCTTT	CASSVRPTEAFF
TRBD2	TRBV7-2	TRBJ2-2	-	TGTGCCAGCAGCCGCAGGGGACTAGTTACAGGGACCGGGGAGCTGTTTTTT	CASSRRGLVTGTGELFF
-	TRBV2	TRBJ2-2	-	TGTGCCAGCGCTAGTCAGTTAAACACCGGGGAGCTGTTTTTT	CASASQLNTGELFF
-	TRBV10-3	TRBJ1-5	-	TGTGCCATCAGTGAGTCCGACCAGCCCCAGCATTTT	CAISESDQPQHF
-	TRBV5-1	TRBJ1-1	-	TGCGCCAGCAGGGCCCCCAGGGTTGGCACTGAAGCTTTCTTT	CASRAPRVGTEAFF
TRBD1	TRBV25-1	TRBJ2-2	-	TGTGCCAGCAGTGATTCCGGGACAGGGGCCACCGGGGAGCTGTTTTTT	CASSDSGTGATGELFF
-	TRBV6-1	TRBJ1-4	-	TGTGCCAGCAGTGAAGCTTGGGCTAATGAAAAACTGTTTTTT	CASSEAWANEKLFF
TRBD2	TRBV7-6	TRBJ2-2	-	TGTGCCAGCAGCCCCGGGACTAGTCAATTCGGGGAGCTGTTTTTT	CASSPGTSQFGELFF
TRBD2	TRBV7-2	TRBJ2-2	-	TGTGCCAGCAGCTTAAGGCCTAGCGGAGCCAGCGGGGAGCTGTTTTTT	CASSLRPSGASGELFF
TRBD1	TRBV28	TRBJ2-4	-	TGTGCCAGCAGTTTATCAGGGGGCAGGGCCAAAAACATTCAGTACTTC	CASSLSGGRAKNIQYF
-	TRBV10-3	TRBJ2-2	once	TGTGCCATCAGCCAGGCCGGGGAGCTGTTTTTT	CAISQAGELFF
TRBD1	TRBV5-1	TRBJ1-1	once	TGCGCCAGCAGCGACCGGGACAGGGTAGTGAACACTGAAGCTTTCTTT	CASSDRDRVVNTEAFF
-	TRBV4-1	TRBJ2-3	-	TGCGCCAGCAGCCAAGACCGCCTTTCAGATACGCAGTATTTT	CASSQDRLSDTQYF
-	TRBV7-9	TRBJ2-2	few	TGTGCCAGCAGTTCAGACAGGCCGAACACCGGGGAGCTGTTTTTT	CASSSDRPNTGELFF
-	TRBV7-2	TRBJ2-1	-	TGTGCCAGCAGCCTCTTAGGAAACTCCTACAATGAGCAGTTCTTC	CASSLLGNSYNEQFF
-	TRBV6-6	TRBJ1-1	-	TGTGCCAGCAGTTACGGGGGACGGCAAAACACTGAAGCTTTCTTT	CASSYGGRQNTEAFF
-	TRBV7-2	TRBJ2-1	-	TGTGCCAGCAGCCCACGAGGGGTGTGGAATGAGCAGTTCTTC	CASSPRGVWNEQFF
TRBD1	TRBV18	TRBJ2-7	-	TGTGCCAGCTCACCGCAACGGACAGGGCTCGAGCAGTACTTC	CASSPQRTGLEQYF